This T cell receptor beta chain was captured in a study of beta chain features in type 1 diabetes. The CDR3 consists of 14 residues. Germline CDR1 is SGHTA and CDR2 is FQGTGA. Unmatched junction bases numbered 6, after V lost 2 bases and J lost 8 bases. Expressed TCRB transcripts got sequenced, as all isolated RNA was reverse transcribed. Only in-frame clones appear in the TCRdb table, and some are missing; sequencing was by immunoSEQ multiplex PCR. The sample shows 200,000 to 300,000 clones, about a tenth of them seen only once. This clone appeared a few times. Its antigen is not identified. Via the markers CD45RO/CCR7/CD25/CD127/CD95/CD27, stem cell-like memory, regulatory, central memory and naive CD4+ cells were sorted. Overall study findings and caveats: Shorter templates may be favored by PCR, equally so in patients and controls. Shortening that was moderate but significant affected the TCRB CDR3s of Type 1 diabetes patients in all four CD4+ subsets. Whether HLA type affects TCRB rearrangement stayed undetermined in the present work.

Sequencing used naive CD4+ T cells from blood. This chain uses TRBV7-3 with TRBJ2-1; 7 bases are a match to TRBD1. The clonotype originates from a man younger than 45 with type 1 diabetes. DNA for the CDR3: TGTGCCAGCAGCTTACGGACAGGTCGGGATGAGCAGTTCTTC. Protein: CASSLRTGRDEQFF.